This T cell receptor beta chain was recovered during a study of Tregs in tolerant kidney transplant recipients. Study results and limitations: This study did not directly address biological reproducibility. The most relevant donor-specific Treg TCRbeta repertoire apparently came from expansion with activated donor B cells. Tolerant patients' donor-specific Tregs expanded beyond overall Tregs, suggesting antigen-driven growth.

Of note for this clone: Antigen specificity is unknown.

The nonmyeloablative bone marrow transplants came from related graft donors, with transient mixed chimerism. CD4+CD25+CD127- Tregs, CD4+CD25- non-Tregs, CD4 and CD8 cells were sorted. The repertoire was sequenced with immunoSEQ multiplex PCR; TCRdb's copy has only in-frame clones and lacks some. The sample lists some 57,000 clones; roughly nine tenths were seen once. This CDR3 is built from 15 residues. V was clipped by 5 bases and J by 2 bases; unmatched bases: 6. Germline V lookup: CDR1 LNHDA, CDR2 SQIVND (reference sequence). J is TRBJ2-7 and V is TRBV19; TRBD2 matches 10 bases. This sequence was found in a human patient who received a combined kidney and bone marrow transplant. Some T cells may possibly be graft donor cells. The sample in question was CD8+ T cells from blood (PBMCs), obtained 24 months after the transplant. CDR3 DNA: TGTGCCAGTAGTCCAGGGACTAGCGCGACCTACGAGCAGTACTTC. Amino acids: CASSPGTSATYEQYF. Full variable domain (outside the CDR3, taken from reference TRBV19 and TRBJ2-7): DGGITQSPKYLFRKEGQNVTLSCEQNLNHDAMYWYRQDPGQGLRLIYYSQIVNDFQKGDIAEGYSVSREKKESFPLTVTSAQKNPTAFYLCASSPGTSATYEQYFGPGTRLTVT.